These T cell receptor beta chains were read from a single sample in a study of technical replicates of blood from four donors. Clones were sequenced by immunoSEQ multiplex PCR, and TCRdb holds only the in-frame ones, with some missing. The table has 60,000 to 90,000 clones, 95% to 98% seen once. The sample consisted of T cells isolated from PBMCs. These receptors originate from a human donor in good health. The CDR3 runs from the conserved cysteine through the conserved F or W. D genes are given only for firm matches. Clone size is given for some rows only: seen once, a few or many times, or a class if the clone is expanded.

cdr3_nt,cdr3_aa,v_call,j_call,clone_size,d_call
TGTGCCAGCAGTTACGACAGGGGAGCTTTCTTT,CASSYDRGAFF,TRBV6-6,TRBJ1-1,.,TRBD1
TGTGCCACCTCCCTATTCGACAGGAGAACTGAAGCTTTCTTT,CATSLFDRRTEAFF,TRBV6-6,TRBJ1-1,.,.
TGTGCCAGCAGCTTTTCTAGTTCCTACAATGAGCAGTTCTTC,CASSFSSSYNEQFF,TRBV13,TRBJ2-1,.,.
TGCGCCAGCAGCCTAGCTGGAAACACCATATATTTT,CASSLAGNTIYF,TRBV4-1,TRBJ1-3,once,.
TGTGCCAGCAGTGGCTTATGGGGGGGTACCTACGAGCAGTACTTC,CASSGLWGGTYEQYF,TRBV28,TRBJ2-7,.,TRBD2
TGTGCCAGCAGTGAGATAGCGGGTTCCTACAATGAGCAGTTCTTC,CASSEIAGSYNEQFF,TRBV2,TRBJ2-1,.,TRBD2
TGTGCCAGCAGCCTCGCGAATGGACAGTTTGAAGCTTTCTTT,CASSLANGQFEAFF,TRBV7-6,TRBJ1-1,.,.
TGTGCCAGCAGTGAATCTCACGTACAGGGTTATTATACGAAGCAGTACTTC,CASSESHVQGYYTKQYF,TRBV2,TRBJ2-7,.,.
TGTGCCAGTAGTATTCACGCAGCGGGGGACGAAAAACTGTTTTTT,CASSIHAAGDEKLFF,TRBV19,TRBJ1-4,.,.
TGCGCCAGCAGCTTGGGACAGGGGTACTACAATGAGCAGTTCTTC,CASSLGQGYYNEQFF,TRBV5-1,TRBJ2-1,.,TRBD1
TGTGCCAGCAGCCAGGACAGGGGAGACCTCTATGGCTACACCTTC,CASSQDRGDLYGYTF,TRBV13,TRBJ1-2,.,TRBD1
TGTGCCAGCAGTTTTCGGGGGGTCAATCAGCCCCAGCATTTT,CASSFRGVNQPQHF,TRBV27,TRBJ1-5,.,.
TGTGCCTGGAGCCCTATTAAATTGCGGGAGGTAGACAAAAACATTCAGTACTTC,CAWSPIKLREVDKNIQYF,TRBV30,TRBJ2-4,few,TRBD2
TGCAGCGTTCCCATCGGGAACACTGAAGCTTTCTTT,CSVPIGNTEAFF,TRBV29-1,TRBJ1-1,.,.
TGTGCCAGCAGCTCCCTAGCTAGCGGCTATAACAATGAGCAGTTCTTC,CASSSLASGYNNEQFF,TRBV6-7,TRBJ2-1,.,TRBD2
TGTGCCAGTAGGGGACATGAACCTAACTATGGCTACACCTTC,CASRGHEPNYGYTF,TRBV19,TRBJ1-2,.,.
TGTGCCTGGAGTCTCCAAAGGACTAGCGGTAGCACAGATACGCAGTATTTT,CAWSLQRTSGSTDTQYF,TRBV30,TRBJ2-3,.,TRBD2
TGTGCCAGCAGTGGGCAGGCGAACACTGAAGCTTTCTTT,CASSGQANTEAFF,TRBV2,TRBJ1-1,.,.
TGTGCCAGTAGTATGGGAGTGTCTAGCAATCAGCCCCAGCATTTT,CASSMGVSSNQPQHF,TRBV19,TRBJ1-5,.,.
TGTGCCATCAGTGAGGGAGCGGTCCAAGAGACCCAGTACTTC,CAISEGAVQETQYF,TRBV10-3,TRBJ2-5,.,.
TGCGCCAGCAGCCCATCCGGGGGAAGTGAAAAACTGTTTTTT,CASSPSGGSEKLFF,TRBV4-1,TRBJ1-4,.,.
TGTGCCAGCAGCCAGGACAGGGTAGAGACCCAGTACTTC,CASSQDRVETQYF,TRBV5-4,TRBJ2-5,.,TRBD1
TGTGCCAGCAGCCTTTCCGGGACTAGCGCGTTCTTC,CASSLSGTSAFF,TRBV2,TRBJ2-1,.,TRBD2
TGTGCCAGCAGGCATCTACTAGATTCCTACGAGCAGTACTTC,CASRHLLDSYEQYF,TRBV6-5,TRBJ2-7,.,.
TGTGCCAGCAGCTTGATGGCCTCAGATACGCAGTATTTT,CASSLMASDTQYF,TRBV5-4,TRBJ2-3,.,.
TGCGCCAGCAGACCTACAGGAGACAATGAGCAGTTCTTC,CASRPTGDNEQFF,TRBV5-1,TRBJ2-1,.,.
TGTGCCAGCAGTTGGGGGACAGGGGGCATCTACGAGCAGTACTTC,CASSWGTGGIYEQYF,TRBV27,TRBJ2-7,.,TRBD1
TGTGCCAGCAGCTCAGGACAGGGAGCTATTCAGCCCCAGCATTTT,CASSSGQGAIQPQHF,TRBV5-5,TRBJ1-5,.,TRBD1
TGTGCCACCACGGACAGGGCCAACAATCAGCCCCAGCATTTT,CATTDRANNQPQHF,TRBV19,TRBJ1-5,.,TRBD1
TGTGCCAGCTCACCAAGGACTAGCGGTTCCTACGAGCAGTACTTC,CASSPRTSGSYEQYF,TRBV18,TRBJ2-7,.,TRBD2
TGTGCCTGGAGTGTGCAGGTTTTGATAGAGCAGTACTTC,CAWSVQVLIEQYF,TRBV30,TRBJ2-7,.,.
TGTGCCAGCAGAGGGGGGACAGAAGGTTCGACAACTAATGAAAAACTGTTTTTT,CASRGGTEGSTTNEKLFF,TRBV9,TRBJ1-4,.,TRBD1
TGTGCCAGCAGCAATACATTTTTGACGACAGGGATTTTATTTCGCGAGCAGTACTTC,CASSNTFLTTGILFREQYF,TRBV7-9,TRBJ2-7,.,TRBD1
TGTGCCAGTAGTGCTACTAGCGGGACAGATACGCAGTATTTT,CASSATSGTDTQYF,TRBV19,TRBJ2-3,once,TRBD2
TGTGCCAGCAGAACCGGGGGGCAGGGCAGCTCCTACGAGCAGTACTTC,CASRTGGQGSSYEQYF,TRBV28,TRBJ2-7,.,.
TGTGCCAGCAGCCGCGGGGGCCGAGCTTTCTTT,CASSRGGRAFF,TRBV7-9,TRBJ1-1,.,.
TGTGCCAGTAGTATAGGAGACAGAACAATCTACGAGCAGTACTTC,CASSIGDRTIYEQYF,TRBV19,TRBJ2-7,once,.
TGTGCCACCGGGACAGGGGCGAACACCGGGGAGCTGTTTTTT,CATGTGANTGELFF,TRBV11-3,TRBJ2-2,.,TRBD1
TGTGCCAGCAGCTCCGGACTAGCGGGAGGTACAGATACGCAGTATTTT,CASSSGLAGGTDTQYF,TRBV5-8,TRBJ2-3,.,TRBD2
TGTGCCAGCAGCCAAGGCGGAAGCACAGATACGCAGTATTTT,CASSQGGSTDTQYF,TRBV4-2,TRBJ2-3,.,.
TGTGCCAGCAGCCCGCCCGTACTGGATGAGCAGTTCTTC,CASSPPVLDEQFF,TRBV7-8,TRBJ2-1,.,.
TGTGCCAGCAGCAAAGGACAGGGTCGAATCGAGACCCAGTACTTC,CASSKGQGRIETQYF,TRBV21-1,TRBJ2-5,.,.
TGTGCCAGCGGGCCCGGACAGGAGCGCTACGAGCAGTACTTC,CASGPGQERYEQYF,TRBV28,TRBJ2-7,.,TRBD1
TGTGCCAGCAGCGTAATAGCGGGACGGAACACCGGGGAGCTGTTTTTT,CASSVIAGRNTGELFF,TRBV9,TRBJ2-2,.,TRBD2
TGTGCCAGCAGCTCCCCGACAGGGGGTGGAAACACCATATATTTT,CASSSPTGGGNTIYF,TRBV5-4,TRBJ1-3,.,TRBD1
TGTGCCAGCAGCTTAGGAATTTTAGGGGAGTTCTTC,CASSLGILGEFF,TRBV7-8,TRBJ2-1,.,.
TGTGCCAGCAGCGCCCGGGACAGGGGATGCAATCAGCCCCAGCATTTT,CASSARDRGCNQPQHF,TRBV14,TRBJ1-5,.,TRBD1
TGTGCCAGCAGCCCGTGGACAGGGGACGGCTACACCTTC,CASSPWTGDGYTF,TRBV7-8,TRBJ1-2,once,TRBD1
TGTGCCAGCAGCCAGGCAGGGAGCACAGATACGCAGTATTTT,CASSQAGSTDTQYF,TRBV14,TRBJ2-3,.,.
TGTGCCAGCAGCTTAAGAGCGGGAGGTAACACTGAAGCTTTCTTT,CASSLRAGGNTEAFF,TRBV7-3,TRBJ1-1,.,.